This T cell receptor (beta chain) was sequenced in a study of OX40 agonist ivuxolimab in advanced cancers. Study conclusions and caveats: The mean number of expanded clones was higher in CD8+ T cells than in CD4+.

The CDR3 length is 15 residues. V dropped 1 base and J dropped 3 bases, with 9 bases sitting between them. Germline V lookup: CDR1 SGHTA, CDR2 FQGTGA. Using immunoSEQ multiplex PCR, the repertoire was profiled, and TCRdb retains in-frame clones only, with some absent. Of 40,000 to 60,000 clones in the sample, around 87% were seen once. Concerning this clone itself: Its specificity is not known.

The V call is TRBV7-3, the J call TRBJ2-2; D is uncertain. The TCR originated in an adult with an advanced solid tumor such as melanoma, head and neck, liver or kidney cancer. This specimen was CD4+ or CD8+ T cells sorted from blood, taken in a trial of the OX40 agonist ivuxolimab. The CDR3 sequence: CASSLNPGHTGELFF. The CDR3 region has the DNA TGTGCCAGCAGCTTAAACCCAGGACACACCGGGGAGCTGTTTTTT.